These 5 T cell receptor beta chains came from one sample sequenced in a study of T cell responses to AZD1222 COVID-19 vaccine. Method: immunoSEQ multiplex PCR; TCRdb's copy keeps in-frame clones and lacks some. This sample carries tens of thousands of clones, 60% to 85% of them seen once, and the ten largest clones take about an eighth. Material: peripheral blood, obtained on day 0 of AZD1222 vaccination. The receptors come from an adult in good health.

The CDR3, as DNA: TGTGCCAGCAGCTTGGGGGGGCGAACTTCACCCCTCCACTTT. Amino acid sequence: CASSLGGRTSPLHF. This chain links TRBV5-6 with TRBJ1-6; TRBD1 is a possible D gene (6 bases). The CDR3 spans 14 residues. In germline, CDR1 is SGHDT, CDR2 YYEEEE. V was trimmed by 0 bases and J by 9 bases, leaving 10 bases between them.

The J gene is TRBJ1-5, the V gene TRBV27, with a weak D call TRBD1 (6 bases). The V end lost 2 bases, the J end lost 7 bases, and 12 bases lay between the germline ends. The CDR3 is 14 residues long. Germline values: CDR1 MNHEY, CDR2 SMNVEV (reference sequence). DNA for the CDR3: TGTGCCAGCAGTTTAAGGGGGGGGCAACAGCCCCAGCATTTT. Translating it yields CASSLRGGQQPQHF.

The V gene is TRBV20-1, the J gene TRBJ2-1; 8 nucleotides agree with TRBD2. The CDR3 is made up of 16 amino acids. CDR1 and CDR2 from the germline V gene are DFQATT and SNEGSKA (reference sequence). Germline trimming cut 3 bases from V and 5 bases from J; bases unmatched to any gene: 12. CDR3 bases: TGCAGTGCTAGTGATCCGGGGGGGCCTCTCCACAATGAGCAGTTCTTC. This codes for CSASDPGGPLHNEQFF.

The chain links TRBV10-3 to TRBJ1-1, with 7 bases identical to TRBD1. Per germline, CDR1 ENHRY and CDR2 SYGVKD. V dropped 6 bases and J dropped 8; count of bases not matched to a gene: 15. The CDR3 loop spans 15 amino acids. The CDR3 DNA follows: TGTGCCATCAGCCCAAACAGGGACAGCGCCAAAGAAGCTTTCTTT. Protein sequence: CAISPNRDSAKEAFF.

This chain uses TRBV5-4 with TRBJ2-3; 11 bases are a match to TRBD2. The junction had 7 bases not matched to a gene; V was cut back by 3 bases and J by 4 bases. CDR1 SGHNT and CDR2 YYREEE come from the germline V gene (reference sequence). This CDR3 contains 16 residues. The CDR3 loop reads CASSSRTSGYPDTQYF. CDR3 bases: TGTGCCAGCAGCTCGAGGACTAGCGGGTATCCAGATACGCAGTATTTT.